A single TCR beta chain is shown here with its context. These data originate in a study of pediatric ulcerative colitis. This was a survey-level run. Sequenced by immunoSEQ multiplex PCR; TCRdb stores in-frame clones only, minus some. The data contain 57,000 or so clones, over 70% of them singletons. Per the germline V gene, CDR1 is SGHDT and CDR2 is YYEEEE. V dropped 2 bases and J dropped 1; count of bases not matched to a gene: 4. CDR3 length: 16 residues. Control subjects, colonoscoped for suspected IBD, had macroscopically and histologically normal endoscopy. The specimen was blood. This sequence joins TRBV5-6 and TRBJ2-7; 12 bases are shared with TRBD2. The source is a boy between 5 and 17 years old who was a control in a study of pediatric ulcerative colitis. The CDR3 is CASSFRTSGISYEQYF. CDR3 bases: TGTGCCAGCAGCTTCAGGACTAGCGGGATATCCTACGAGCAGTACTTC. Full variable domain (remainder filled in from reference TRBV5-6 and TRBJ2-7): DAGVTQSPTHLIKTRGQQVTLRCSPKSGHDTVSWYQQALGQGPQFIFQYYEEEERQRGNFPDRFSGHQFPNYSSELNVNALLLGDSALYLCASSFRTSGISYEQYFGPGTRLTVT.